This T cell receptor (beta chain) was recorded in a study of memory CD4+ T cells and cytomegalovirus serostatus. Study outcomes and limitations: CD4+ memory repertoires contained about 40% of the roughly 160 reported CMV TCRbeta sequences. The CMV-associated TCR signature appears largely within the CD4+ memory repertoire. Repertoires predicted CMV serostatus with median bootstrapped AUC of approximately 0.94.

This clone was picked up a small number of times. The antigen is not known. The germline gives CDR1 SGHKS, CDR2 YYEKEE (reference sequence). The CDR3 totals 11 residues. V was shortened by 0 bases and J by 7 bases, with 4 bases between the two germline ends. TCRdb's copy holds only in-frame clones and misses some; the assay was immunoSEQ multiplex PCR. The repertoire includes approximately 30,000 clones, approximately 76% of them detected once, and over 0.55% sits in the top ten. The sort gate was single viable CD3+CD4+CD8-CD45RO+ cells for memory CD4+ T cells. The material sequenced was memory CD4+ T cells from blood. The chain employs TRBV5-5 and TRBJ1-1; D is unclear. This receptor was obtained from an adult in good health and CMV-seronegative. Some clones in this sample may be carry-over from other donors' samples. The chain's CDR3 is CASSLALEAFF. As DNA, the CDR3 is TGTGCCAGCAGCTTGGCCCTTGAAGCTTTCTTT.